These T cell receptor beta chains were read from a single sample in a study of OX40 agonist ivuxolimab in advanced cancers. Method: immunoSEQ multiplex PCR; TCRdb's copy keeps in-frame clones and lacks some. The sample records over 30,000 clones, 70% to 85% being singletons. Sequences were derived from CD4+ or CD8+ T cells sorted from blood, sampled in a trial of the OX40 agonist ivuxolimab. Every receptor here comes from an adult with an advanced solid tumor such as melanoma, head and neck, liver or kidney cancer. Both conserved end residues are part of each CDR3. Each record gives: J gene, clone size, V gene, D gene, CDR3 protein, CDR3 DNA. A D gene is named only where the DNA matches it firmly. Rows give clone size only sometimes, using once, few, many, or a class for an expanded clone.

>TRBJ1-1|once|TRBV19|.
CASSSRRGAKSTEAFF
TGTGCCAGTAGTTCTCGGAGGGGGGCTAAAAGCACTGAAGCTTTCTTT
>TRBJ2-7|.|TRBV29-1|.
CSVEEGYEQYF
TGCAGCGTTGAAGAAGGGTACGAGCAGTACTTC
>TRBJ2-7|.|TRBV6-1|.
CASKKQGEQYF
TGTGCCAGCAAGAAACAGGGCGAGCAGTACTTC
>TRBJ2-1|few|TRBV21-1|.
CASSKGRDYNEQFF
TGTGCCAGCAGCAAAGGCCGGGATTACAATGAGCAGTTCTTC
>TRBJ1-4|.|TRBV11-2|TRBD1
CASETDRAGKLFF
TGTGCCAGCGAGACTGACAGGGCTGGAAAACTGTTTTTT
>TRBJ2-1|.|TRBV10-2|.
CASSEPGLGVSYNEQFF
TGCGCCAGCAGTGAGCCAGGGTTAGGGGTTTCCTACAATGAGCAGTTCTTC
>TRBJ1-1|.|TRBV15|.
CATSRDRGDEAFF
TGTGCCACCAGCAGAGATCGGGGGGATGAAGCTTTCTTT
>TRBJ1-5|.|TRBV7-8|TRBD1
CASSPRTGENQPQHF
TGTGCCAGCAGTCCAAGGACAGGGGAGAATCAGCCCCAGCATTTT
>TRBJ1-6|.|TRBV11-2|.
CASSLEAYSPLHF
TGTGCCAGCAGCTTAGAAGCCTATTCACCCCTCCACTTT
>TRBJ1-1|.|TRBV5-6|.
CASGPGAFTEAFF
TGTGCCAGCGGACCCGGGGCGTTCACTGAAGCTTTCTTT
>TRBJ2-2|.|TRBV29-1|TRBD1
CSVGQGADTGELFF
TGCAGCGTAGGACAGGGGGCTGACACCGGGGAGCTGTTTTTT
>TRBJ1-6|.|TRBV29-1|.
CSAQSTGDNSPLHF
TGCAGCGCTCAGTCCACAGGAGATAATTCACCCCTCCACTTT
>TRBJ2-7|.|TRBV7-2|.
CASSLRETRGLTTYEQYF
TGTGCCAGCAGCTTGCGAGAGACCAGGGGCCTCACGACCTACGAGCAGTACTTC
>TRBJ2-5|few|TRBV7-2|.
CASSFQETQYF
TGTGCCAGCAGCTTCCAAGAGACCCAGTACTTC
>TRBJ1-1|.|TRBV27|TRBD1
CASSPRQGATGMNTEAFF
TGTGCCAGCAGTCCGAGACAGGGGGCAACGGGGATGAACACTGAAGCTTTCTTT
>TRBJ2-5|.|TRBV5-1|TRBD1
CASSLMGQGGQETQYF
TGCGCCAGCAGCCTTATGGGACAGGGAGGCCAAGAGACCCAGTACTTC
>TRBJ2-5|.|TRBV28|.
CATKGPVAQYF
TGTGCCACCAAGGGCCCCGTGGCCCAGTACTTC
>TRBJ1-1|.|TRBV6-5|.
CASRLGGSNTEAFF
TGTGCCAGCCGACTGGGGGGGTCTAACACTGAAGCTTTCTTT
>TRBJ1-6|.|TRBV30|.
CAGNRGLNYNSPLHF
TGTGCCGGGAATAGGGGACTGAACTATAATTCACCCCTCCACTTT
>TRBJ2-1|.|TRBV7-3|.
CASSLGGVHNEQFF
TGTGCCAGCAGCTTAGGTGGGGTCCACAATGAGCAGTTCTTC
>TRBJ2-1|.|TRBV7-2|TRBD2
CASSPKVAGGREQFF
TGTGCCAGCAGCCCGAAAGTAGCGGGGGGGCGGGAGCAGTTCTTC
>TRBJ1-2|.|TRBV5-5|.
CASSLGAQAFGYTF
TGTGCCAGCAGCTTAGGGGCCCAGGCGTTTGGCTACACCTTC
>TRBJ2-3|.|TRBV10-3|.
CAISPGWSTDTQYF
TGTGCCATCAGCCCAGGCTGGAGCACAGATACGCAGTATTTT
>TRBJ2-7|once|TRBV2|.
CASIAPSSYEQYF
TGTGCCAGCATAGCTCCAAGCTCCTACGAGCAGTACTTC
>TRBJ1-1|once|TRBV6-1|.
CASSELGGLAEAFF
TGTGCCAGCAGTGAATTAGGCGGGTTGGCTGAAGCTTTCTTT
>TRBJ1-1|few|TRBV11-2|TRBD1
CASSLTGPNRGEAFF
TGTGCCAGCAGCTTGACAGGCCCTAACAGGGGTGAAGCTTTCTTT
>TRBJ2-7|.|TRBV11-1|.
CASSLGSPYEQYF
TGTGCCAGCAGCTTAGGGTCTCCCTACGAGCAGTACTTC
>TRBJ2-5|.|TRBV7-2|.
CASSLGVLQETQYF
TGTGCCAGCAGCTTGGGAGTTCTTCAAGAGACCCAGTACTTC
>TRBJ2-7|.|TRBV28|.
CASSLPVSHYEQYF
TGTGCCAGCAGTTTACCCGTTTCTCACTACGAGCAGTACTTC
>TRBJ1-5|few|TRBV19|.
CASSTEYGQPQHF
TGTGCCAGTAGTACGGAATATGGTCAGCCCCAGCATTTT
>TRBJ1-1|.|TRBV19|.
CASSIGRNTEAFF
TGTGCCAGTAGTATCGGACGGAACACTGAAGCTTTCTTT
>TRBJ1-1|.|TRBV6-6|TRBD1
CASSYTGGETEAFF
TGTGCCAGCAGTTACACAGGGGGTGAAACTGAAGCTTTCTTT
>TRBJ2-3|.|TRBV29-1|.
CSVVQGTDTQYF
TGCAGCGTCGTCCAGGGCACAGATACGCAGTATTTT
>TRBJ1-2|few|TRBV7-2|.
CASSRSGTDGYTF
TGTGCCAGCAGCCGATCCGGGACGGACGGCTACACCTTC
>TRBJ1-2|.|TRBV6-6|.
CASGSGYTF
TGTGCCAGCGGGAGTGGCTACACCTTC
>TRBJ2-7|.|TRBV7-6|.
CASSQIQGGEQYF
TGTGCCAGCAGCCAGATTCAGGGAGGCGAGCAGTACTTC
>TRBJ2-7|.|TRBV7-7|TRBD1
CASSLQQGSSYEQYF
TGTGCTAGCAGCTTACAACAGGGGAGCTCCTACGAGCAGTACTTC
>TRBJ1-4|.|TRBV12-5|.
CASKNSANEKLFF
TGTGCTAGTAAAAACTCGGCTAATGAAAAACTGTTTTTT
>TRBJ1-6|.|TRBV11-2|.
CASSTGPNSPLHF
TGTGCCAGCAGCACTGGACCGAATTCACCCCTCCACTTT
>TRBJ2-7|.|TRBV2|TRBD1
CASSAGTGSYEQYF
TGTGCCAGCAGTGCCGGGACAGGATCCTACGAGCAGTACTTC
>TRBJ1-2|once|TRBV7-9|TRBD1
CASGPTGTGFGYTF
TGTGCCAGCGGCCCCACCGGGACAGGGTTTGGCTACACCTTC
>TRBJ1-2|.|TRBV7-6|TRBD1
CASSLTGGYGYTF
TGTGCCAGCAGCTTGACAGGGGGCTATGGCTACACCTTC
>TRBJ2-3|.|TRBV7-2|.
CASETAGSNTQYF
TGTGCCAGCGAAACGGCAGGGTCTAATACGCAGTATTTT
>TRBJ2-1|.|TRBV10-3|.
CAISEGQIPRNEQFF
TGTGCCATCAGTGAAGGCCAGATCCCCCGGAATGAGCAGTTCTTC
>TRBJ1-2|once|TRBV10-3|.
CAIRADGFKGYTF
TGTGCCATCAGGGCCGACGGATTTAAGGGCTACACCTTC
>TRBJ1-2|.|TRBV4-1|.
CASSQDSGGFYGYTF
TGCGCCAGCAGCCAGGATTCGGGAGGTTTCTATGGCTACACCTTC
>TRBJ1-2|.|TRBV9|.
CASSVDAYYGYTF
TGTGCCAGCAGCGTAGACGCCTACTATGGCTACACCTTC
>TRBJ1-2|.|TRBV2|.
CASRAGYYGYTF
TGTGCCAGCAGGGCAGGTTACTATGGCTACACCTTC
>TRBJ2-3|.|TRBV5-1|.
CASSLDRGGTDTQYF
TGCGCCAGCAGCTTGGACAGGGGGGGTACAGATACGCAGTATTTT
>TRBJ2-5|.|TRBV7-2|TRBD2
CASSFQGGETQYF
TGTGCCAGCAGCTTCCAGGGAGGGGAGACCCAGTACTTC
>TRBJ2-3|.|TRBV5-1|TRBD2
CASTRAGGRGADTQYF
TGCGCCAGCACCCGAGCGGGGGGGCGTGGGGCAGATACGCAGTATTTT
>TRBJ2-5|.|TRBV5-1|TRBD1
CASSGTGGEETQYF
TGCGCCAGCAGCGGGACAGGGGGAGAGGAGACCCAGTACTTC
>TRBJ2-3|.|TRBV7-2|.
CASSLDTDTQYF
TGTGCCAGCAGCTTAGATACAGATACGCAGTATTTT